These 26 T cell receptor beta chains were all obtained from the same sample, sequenced in a study of Ad26.COV2.S vaccination and SARS-CoV-2 variants. Sequenced by immunoSEQ multiplex PCR; TCRdb stores in-frame clones only, minus some. Among approximately 480,000 clones, approximately 88% were seen once, and the ten largest hold roughly 13%. Treatment given: about 20 received Ad26.COV2.S at low or high dose, single or two shots; about 5 received placebo; per-sample allocation not given. Collection of the samples took place on day 63 after the first injection of vaccine or placebo. The sequencing used peripheral blood, collected in a trial of Ad26.COV2.S vaccine versus placebo. Receptor source: a person between 18 and 59 years old who received the Ad26.COV2.S COVID-19 vaccine or a placebo.

The chain combines TRBV18 with TRBJ2-5, with 8 nucleotides matching TRBD2. The ends lost 3 bases at V and 5 bases at J; junction bases unmatched: 8. CDR3 size: 15 residues. CDR1 KGHSH and CDR2 LQKENI come from the germline V gene. CDR3 DNA: TGTGCCAGCTCACCGACCGGGGGGGTCGGGGAGACCCAGTACTTC. Amino acid sequence: CASSPTGGVGETQYF.

V and J are TRBV2 and TRBJ1-2, with 9 bases identical to TRBD1. Trimming cost V 6 bases and J 8 bases; bases outside gene matches: 10. CDR3 size: 14 residues. The germline gives CDR1 SNHLY, CDR2 FYNNEI. CDR3 in DNA: TGTGCCAGCAGGCACGGACAGGGGATGTGGGGCTACACCTTC. This encodes CASRHGQGMWGYTF. Variable domain in full (rest from reference TRBV2 and TRBJ1-2): EPEVTQTPSHQVTQMGQEVILRCVPISNHLYFYWYRQILGQKVEFLVSFYNNEISEKSEIFDDQFSVERPDGSNFTLKIRSTKLEDSAMYFCASRHGQGMWGYTFGSGTRLTVV.

The V call is TRBV2, the J call TRBJ2-7, with no clear D. CDR3 length: 12 amino acids. Germline loops: CDR1 SNHLY, CDR2 FYNNEI. The V end was cut by 7 bases, the J end by 5 bases, with 12 bases between. CDR3 residues: CASTQRSHEQYF. The CDR3 coding sequence is TGTGCCAGCACGCAACGAAGCCACGAGCAGTACTTC.

The CDR3 DNA follows: TGCAGTGCTAGTATGGCGGCACGGGCCCAGCATTTT. It yields the protein CSASMAARAQHF. The chain links TRBV20-1 to TRBJ1-5, with D unclear. The germline V gene has CDR1 DFQATT and CDR2 SNEGSKA (reference sequence). V lost 3 bases, J lost 11 bases, and 14 bases lay in between. The CDR3 runs to 12 residues.

This clone was counted a single time. The rearrangement links TRBV9 to TRBJ2-1; D is ambiguous. The CDR3 contains 14 residues. Trimming took off 0 bases at V and 2 bases at J, with 6 bases between the two ends. CDR1 is SGDLS and CDR2 is YYNGEE in the germline V gene. The CDR3 coding sequence is TGTGCCAGCAGCGTAGACGGAACCTACAATGAGCAGTTCTTC. This encodes CASSVDGTYNEQFF.

The chain joins TRBV7-9 to TRBJ2-3; D unclear. V lost 1 base and J 5 bases, leaving 10 bases between the germline ends. Germline CDR1 reads SEHNR; CDR2 reads FQNEAQ (reference sequence). This CDR3 spans 14 amino acids. CDR3 nucleotides: TGTGCCAGCAGCTTAGGGGTCTTGGGAGATACGCAGTATTTT. Its protein product is CASSLGVLGDTQYF.

The chain has TRBV3-1 (or the pseudogene TRBV3-2) and TRBJ1-1; D remains unclear. This CDR3 comprises 13 residues. Trimming took 4 bases from V and 3 from J, leaving 9 bases between them. Germline V CDR1 and CDR2: LGHDT, YNNKEL (reference sequence). The CDR3 coding sequence is TGTGCCAGCAGCCGAGGCGGGCACACTGAAGCTTTCTTT. This sequence encodes CASSRGGHTEAFF.

This chain connects TRBV7-9 to TRBJ1-2, with unresolved D. Germline V gene sequence: CDR1 SEHNR, CDR2 FQNEAQ (reference sequence). With 1 base removed from V and 6 bases from J, the gap between germline ends came to 9 bases. The CDR3 totals 13 residues. The CDR3 loop is CASSLVGRDGYTF. The CDR3 DNA reads as TGTGCCAGCAGCTTAGTGGGTCGGGATGGCTACACCTTC.

This clone was detected only a few times. The chain uses TRBV5-1 and TRBJ2-7, with 9 bases that match TRBD2. The CDR3 is 15 amino acids. Germline CDR1 is SGHRS and CDR2 is YFSETQ. J was trimmed by 5 bases and V by 4 bases; bases with no gene match: 10. CDR3 in DNA: TGCGCCAGCAGCCGAGGCGGCGGGGGGGCCCACGAGCAGTACTTC. The encoded protein is CASSRGGGGAHEQYF.

The rearrangement joins TRBV19 to TRBJ1-1; tentative D call: TRBD1 (6 bases). The CDR3 consists of 12 residues. Germline V gene sequence: CDR1 LNHDA, CDR2 SQIVND (reference sequence). The CDR3 is CASGDMNTEAFF. The CDR3 nucleotides are TGTGCTAGTGGGGACATGAACACTGAAGCTTTCTTT.

This clone was recorded once. The chain employs TRBV18 and TRBJ2-3, with D tentatively TRBD2 (5 bases). Germline values: CDR1 KGHSH, CDR2 LQKENI. V lost 0 bases and J lost 4, with 14 bases in between. The CDR3 covers 16 residues. Here the CDR3 DNA reads TGTGCCAGCTCACCACCGGGTTCGGGGAGCTCAGATACGCAGTATTTT. As protein: CASSPPGSGSSDTQYF.

The chain carries TRBV5-1 and TRBJ1-6, with TRBD1 matching over 8 bases. Germline V gives CDR1 SGHRS, CDR2 YFSETQ. CDR3 size: 15 residues. J was trimmed by 5 bases and V by 4 bases; bases with no gene match: 5. The CDR3 region has the DNA TGCGCCAGCAGCATACGACAGGGGAATAATTCACCCCTCCACTTT. As protein: CASSIRQGNNSPLHF.

V is TRBV5-1 and J is TRBJ1-1, with TRBD1 identical over 9 bases. The germline V gene encodes CDR1 SGHRS and CDR2 YFSETQ. The CDR3 totals 15 residues. V trimming: 3 bases; J trimming: 5 bases; junction bases outside the gene matches: 8. The CDR3 nucleotides are TGCGCCAGCAGCTCCTGGACAGGGGAGATGACTGAAGCTTTCTTT. As protein: CASSSWTGEMTEAFF.

The chain carries TRBV19 and TRBJ2-7; 7 bases match TRBD1. Germline CDR1 LNHDA, CDR2 SQIVND (reference sequence). Trimming took 8 bases from V and 5 from J; bases not matched to a gene: 12. The CDR3 has 14 amino acids. The CDR3 DNA follows: TGTGCCAGTTCTCCCCAGGGGGTTCTGAACGAGCAGTACTTC. Protein sequence: CASSPQGVLNEQYF.

J is TRBJ2-2 and V is TRBV18; 8 bases fit TRBD1. Trimming removed 3 bases from V and 0 bases from J; junction bases left unmatched: 6. The germline gives CDR1 KGHSH, CDR2 LQKENI. The CDR3 loop spans 17 amino acids. For the CDR3, the DNA is TGTGCCAGCTCACCGGGGGCAGGGGGCGCGAACACCGGGGAGCTGTTTTTT. This gives the protein CASSPGAGGANTGELFF.

This sequence joins TRBV5-4 and TRBJ2-1; TRBD2 is a possible D gene (6 bases). Germline-derived CDR1 and CDR2 are SGHNT and YYREEE (reference sequence). The CDR3 consists of 15 residues. The V and J ends lost 6 bases and 8 bases respectively, with 21 bases between them. The CDR3 coding sequence is TGTGCCAGCACCCTCTTGACGGGAGAGTTTCATGAGCAGTTCTTC. This translates into CASTLLTGEFHEQFF.

The chain carries TRBV19 and TRBJ2-2; TRBD1 is a possible D gene (6 bases). V lost 6 bases to trimming and J lost 7 bases, with 15 bases between them. This CDR3 region has 14 residues. Per germline, CDR1 LNHDA and CDR2 SQIVND (reference sequence). CDR3 in amino acids: CASRNRAGDGELFF. As DNA, the CDR3 is TGTGCCAGTAGAAACAGGGCAGGGGACGGGGAGCTGTTTTTT.

The genes are TRBV9 and TRBJ1-1, with 12 positions matching TRBD1. Germline CDR1 reads SGDLS; CDR2 reads YYNGEE. The CDR3 has 14 amino acids. Losses at the gene ends were 4 bases for V and 12 bases for J; bases not matched to a gene: 10. CDR3 sequence (DNA): TGTGCCAGCAGCCCGGGACAGGGGGCGATTAAAACTTTCTTT. It is translated as CASSPGQGAIKTFF. Full variable domain (rest looked up from reference TRBV9 and TRBJ1-1): DSGVTQTPKHLITATGQRVTLRCSPRSGDLSVYWYQQSLDQGLQFLIQYYNGEERAKGNILERFSAQQFPDLHSELNLSSLELGDSALYFCASSPGQGAIKTFFGQGTRLTVV.

This sequence joins TRBV30 and TRBJ2-7; tentatively, D is TRBD2 (5 bases). The CDR3 has 11 amino acids. Trimming stripped 7 bases from V and 2 bases from J, with 9 bases between. CDR1 and CDR2 from the germline V gene are GTSNPN and SVGIG (reference sequence). CDR3 nucleotide sequence: TGTGCCTTAACCGGGGCCTACGAGCAGTACTTC. Its translation: CALTGAYEQYF. Full variable domain (missing parts from reference TRBV30 and TRBJ2-7): SQTIHQWPATLVQPVGSPLSLECTVEGTSNPNLYWYRQAAGRGLQLLFYSVGIGQISSEVPQNLSASRPQDRQFILSSKKLLLSDSGFYLCALTGAYEQYFGPGTRLTVT.

The chain couples TRBV3-1 (or the pseudogene TRBV3-2) to TRBJ1-2, with a possible D match to TRBD1 (6 bases). This CDR3 contains 16 residues. Trimming took off 2 bases at V and 0 bases at J, with 13 bases between the two ends. Germline lookup yields CDR1 LGHDT and CDR2 YNNKEL (reference sequence). Here the CDR3 reads CASSQRGGATNYGYTF. The CDR3 coding sequence is TGTGCCAGCAGCCAACGCGGGGGGGCAACTAACTATGGCTACACCTTC.

The CDR3 spells CAWTTGTVNSYEQYF. CDR3 nucleotide sequence: TGTGCCTGGACTACAGGTACAGTGAACTCCTACGAGCAGTACTTC. The V gene is TRBV30, the J gene TRBJ2-7, with D possibly TRBD1 on 5 matching bases. The CDR3 runs to 15 residues. Trimming shortened V by 4 bases and J by 0 bases, and 16 bases separated the two germline ends. Germline assignment: CDR1 GTSNPN and CDR2 SVGIG (reference sequence).

The chain uses TRBV6-2 or TRBV6-3 and TRBJ1-1; no clear D gene. The V end was cut by 6 bases, the J end by 1 base, with 12 bases between. CDR3 length equals 14 residues. Germline V gene sequence: CDR1 MNHEY, CDR2 SVGEGT. The DNA for the CDR3 is TGTGCCAGCAGCCCCTCCGGCAGGAACACTGAAGCTTTCTTT. The encoded protein is CASSPSGRNTEAFF.

The chain links TRBV7-2 to TRBJ2-7, with TRBD1 identical over 8 bases. J lost 3 bases, V lost 5 bases, and 3 bases had no gene match. CDR1 is SGHTA and CDR2 is FQGNSA in the germline V gene. The CDR3 extends over 13 amino acids. CDR3 region: CASSPTGVYEQYF. Here the CDR3 DNA reads TGTGCCAGCAGCCCGACAGGGGTCTACGAGCAGTACTTC.

The chain combines TRBV21-1 with TRBJ1-2. TRBV21-1 is assigned pseudogene status. The CDR3 is made up of 14 amino acids. CDR3 DNA: TGTGCCAGCAGCAAAGTTAGGGTTTTATATGGCTACACCTTC. It codes for CASSKVRVLYGYTF.

Concerning this clone: The same CDR3 also results from other DNA sequences found in this sample. This chain joins TRBV19 and TRBJ1-5; 7 bases match TRBD1. CDR1 LNHDA and CDR2 SQIVND come from the germline V gene (reference sequence). The CDR3 is 14 amino acids. V dropped 6 bases and J dropped 3; count of bases not matched to a gene: 5. The CDR3 bases are TGTGCCAGTAGACGACAGGGAGACAATCAGCCCCAGCATTTT. Protein: CASRRQGDNQPQHF.

This chain joins TRBV5-4 and TRBJ2-7; TRBD1 agrees at 7 bases. CDR1 and CDR2 from the germline V gene are SGHNT and YYREEE (reference sequence). The CDR3 loop spans 16 amino acids. Trimming at V came to 2 bases and at J to 6 bases, leaving 14 bases not matched to a gene. The CDR3 bases are TGTGCCAGCAGCTTCGGAATTAGACAGGGCAGGGGCGAGCAGTACTTC. This encodes CASSFGIRQGRGEQYF.